A selection of T cell receptor beta chains follows, all from one sample in a study of CD8+CD57+ T cells in acquired aplastic anemia. TCRdb re-derived calls from the reads in MiXCR, one entry per CDR3 protein. The sample includes 180,000 or so distinct CDR3 sequences, roughly 63% of them seen just once. The sequencing sample was made of sorted CD4+, CD8+, or CD8+CD57+ T cells (not recorded which) from PBMCs. These receptors all come from a human donor with aplastic anemia. Both conserved end residues are part of each CDR3. A D gene is named only where the DNA matches it firmly. Size tells how often a clone was seen (once, few, many) or the class of an expanded clone, and some rows leave it out.

D gene	V gene	J gene	clone size	CDR3 DNA	CDR3 protein
.	TRBV9	TRBJ1-4	.	TGTGCCAGCAGCGCCAGCAGCCCCGGGGGCGAGGGAGAAAAACTGTTTTTT	CASSASSPGGEGEKLFF
.	TRBV29-1	TRBJ2-3	.	TGCAGCGTTGAAGGGCAGGGTAGCTCCTACGAGCAGTATTTT	CSVEGQGSSYEQYF
TRBD2	TRBV15	TRBJ2-3	few	TGTGCCACCAGCATAACAATTGGACTAGCGGGGAAGGAGGTCACAGATACGCAGTATTTT	CATSITIGLAGKEVTDTQYF
TRBD2	TRBV7-6	TRBJ2-2	.	TGTGCCAGCAGTCACAAACGGACTAGCGACAACACCGGGGAGCTGTTTTTT	CASSHKRTSDNTGELFF
.	TRBV7-6	TRBJ2-2	.	TGTGCCAGCAGAGGACTACCGAACACCGGGGAGCTGTTTTTT	CASRGLPNTGELFF
.	TRBV7-9	TRBJ1-2	.	TGTGCCAGCACCCTAAAAGGAGGCGGCTACACCTTC	CASTLKGGGYTF
.	TRBV5-1	TRBJ1-3	.	TGCGCCAGCAGCAGGGAGGGAGGAAACACCATATATTTT	CASSREGGNTIYF
.	TRBV19	TRBJ2-3	.	TGTGCCAGTAGTATAGTGTGGCGGTCAAGGGGAACAGATACGCAGTATTTT	CASSIVWRSRGTDTQYF
.	TRBV5-6	TRBJ2-7	.	TGTGCCAGCAGCTCCACTGACCTGCCAGAAGCCTCCTACGAGCAGTACTTC	CASSSTDLPEASYEQYF
TRBD2	TRBV13	TRBJ2-3	many	TGTGCCAGCAGCTCGGGACTAGCGAGGGGTACGCAGTATTTT	CASSSGLARGTQYF
.	TRBV5-4	TRBJ2-2	.	TGTGCCAGCAGCCAACAGGGGGAGGGGACCGGGGAGCTGTTTTTT	CASSQQGEGTGELFF
TRBD1	TRBV10-3	TRBJ2-7	few	TGTGCCATCGCCTGGGGGACAGGCTCCTACGAGCAGTACTTC	CAIAWGTGSYEQYF
TRBD1	TRBV6-5	TRBJ2-2	.	TGTGCCAGCAGTTACCGTTGGACAGGGGCAACCGGGGAGCTGTTTTTT	CASSYRWTGATGELFF
.	TRBV10-3	TRBJ2-5	.	TGTGCCATCAGTGCCGAACAAGGAGGATTCGGGACCCAGTACTTC	CAISAEQGGFGTQYF
TRBD1	TRBV2	TRBJ1-5	many	TGTGCCAGCAGGTTGGACAGGGGGGGGAATCAGCCCCAGCATTTT	CASRLDRGGNQPQHF
TRBD1	TRBV10-1	TRBJ2-7	many	TGCGCCAGCAGTGGGGACAGGGGCCACGAGCAGTACTTC	CASSGDRGHEQYF
.	TRBV10-3	TRBJ1-1	.	TGTGCCATCAGTGACGGGAGCGGAGCTTTCTTT	CAISDGSGAFF
.	TRBV19	TRBJ1-2	.	TGTGCCAGTAGGGCTACAGGGTCGTATGGCTACACCTTC	CASRATGSYGYTF
.	TRBV10-3	TRBJ1-6	once	TGTGCCATCAGTGACCCGAAGAATTCACCCCTCCACTTT	CAISDPKNSPLHF
.	TRBV7-8	TRBJ2-7	.	TGTGCCAGCAGCTTAGCGCCTGGACAGCTTTACGAGCAGTACTTC	CASSLAPGQLYEQYF
.	TRBV6-1	TRBJ2-7	.	TGTGCCACGACGGAAGGCTCCTACGAGCAGTACTTC	CATTEGSYEQYF
TRBD2	TRBV24-1	TRBJ2-7	.	TGTGCCACCAGACGACTAGCGGGTTACGAGCAGTACTTC	CATRRLAGYEQYF
.	TRBV13	TRBJ2-7	many	TGTGCCAGCAGCTTAGAGGGGGAGACCTACGAGCAGTACTTC	CASSLEGETYEQYF
.	TRBV7-2	TRBJ2-3	.	TGTGCCAGCAGTTTACCCATTTATGGGGGCGAGGGGGATACGCAGTATTTT	CASSLPIYGGEGDTQYF
TRBD2	TRBV24-1	TRBJ2-3	.	TGTGCCACCAGTGATTCTAGCGGGGAACCGGATACGCAGTATTTT	CATSDSSGEPDTQYF
TRBD1	TRBV7-8	TRBJ1-6	.	TGTGCCAGCAGCTTAAGGGACAGAGATAATTCACCCCTCCACTTT	CASSLRDRDNSPLHF
TRBD1	TRBV19	TRBJ2-7	.	TGTGCCACCAAGGACAGGGTAAACGCCGAGCAGTACTTC	CATKDRVNAEQYF
.	TRBV7-2	TRBJ2-7	.	TGTGCCAGCAGCGATAGGGGTACGGCGTACGAGCAGTACTTC	CASSDRGTAYEQYF
.	TRBV7-6	TRBJ1-1	.	TGTGCCAGCCAGGACAGTCGGAGCACTGAAGCTTTCTTT	CASQDSRSTEAFF
.	TRBV5-1	TRBJ2-2	.	TGCGCCAGCAGCTTGGAGTGGGGCCCCGAAGGGGAGCTGTTTTTT	CASSLEWGPEGELFF
TRBD1	TRBV12-3/TRBV12-4	TRBJ1-6	.	TGTGCCAGCAGCCCGACAGGGGGCTGGTCGAATTCACCCCTCCACTTT	CASSPTGGWSNSPLHF
.	TRBV13	TRBJ2-7	many	TGTGCCAGCAGCTTAGAATCCTACGAGCAGTACTTC	CASSLESYEQYF
TRBD2	TRBV30	TRBJ2-3	.	TGTGCCTGGAAATCGGCTAGCGGGACTGATACGCAGTATTTT	CAWKSASGTDTQYF
TRBD1	TRBV9	TRBJ2-7	many	TGTGCCAGCAGCGCCGGGACAGGGCCCCCCTACGAGCAGTACTTC	CASSAGTGPPYEQYF
TRBD2	TRBV25-1	TRBJ2-6	.	TGTGCCAGCAGTGATTTAAGGGGAGGGATCTCTGGGGCCAACGTCCTGACTTTC	CASSDLRGGISGANVLTF